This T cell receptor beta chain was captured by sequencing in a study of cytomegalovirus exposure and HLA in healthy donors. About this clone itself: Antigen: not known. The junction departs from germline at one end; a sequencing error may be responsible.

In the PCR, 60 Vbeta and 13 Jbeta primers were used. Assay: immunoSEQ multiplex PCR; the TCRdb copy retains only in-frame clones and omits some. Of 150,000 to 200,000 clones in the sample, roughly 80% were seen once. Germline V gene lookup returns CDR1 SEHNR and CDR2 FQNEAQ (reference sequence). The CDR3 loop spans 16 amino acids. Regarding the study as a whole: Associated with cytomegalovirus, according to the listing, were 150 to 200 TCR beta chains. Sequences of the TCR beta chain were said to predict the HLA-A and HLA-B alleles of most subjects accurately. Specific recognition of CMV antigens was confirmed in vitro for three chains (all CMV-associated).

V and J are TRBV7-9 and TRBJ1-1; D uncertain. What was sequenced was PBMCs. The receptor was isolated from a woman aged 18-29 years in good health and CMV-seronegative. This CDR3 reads CSSSFPSFDLNTEAFF. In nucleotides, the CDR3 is TGTTCCAGCAGCTTCCCTTCATTTGACTTGAACACTGAAGCTTTCTTT.